The 21 T cell receptor beta chains listed next were all sequenced from one sample in a study of glioma-infiltrating T cells after dendritic cell vaccination. Time point of the sample: after dendritic cell vaccination, including at tumor progression/relapse. The data were produced by immunoSEQ multiplex PCR, yet TCRdb's version contains in-frame clones alone and is incomplete. The sample lists roughly 100,000 clones; around 83% were seen once. This sample comprised blood, obtained after dendritic cell vaccination. Receptors were obtained from a human donor with glioblastoma.

The chain employs TRBV29-1 and TRBJ2-7; TRBD2 aligns across 7 bases. This CDR3 has 14 amino acids. The ends lost 4 bases at V and 3 bases at J; junction bases unmatched: 9. The V gene's germline CDR1 is SQVTM and CDR2 ANQGSEA. The CDR3 DNA sequence: TGCAGCGTTGTGTTTGGGACTAACCTCTACGAGCAGTACTTC. Encoded protein: CSVVFGTNLYEQYF.

The chain carries TRBV5-6 and TRBJ1-2; 8 nucleotides agree with TRBD1. Germline V lookup: CDR1 SGHDT, CDR2 YYEEEE. This CDR3 has 14 residues. After removal of 4 bases from V and 8 bases from J, the junction contained 10 bases not matched to a gene. CDR3 bases: TGTGCCAGCAGCCCACTAGACAGGGGAGCCGGCTACACCTTC. Its protein product is CASSPLDRGAGYTF.

The V gene is TRBV6-1, the J gene TRBJ1-1; a weak D match, TRBD1 (6 bases). CDR3 size: 14 residues. Trimming stripped 7 bases from V and 0 bases from J, with 12 bases between. The germline CDR1 and CDR2 sequences are MNHNS and SASEGT. The CDR3 DNA sequence: TGTGCCAGCACCCGACAGGAGCTGAACACTGAAGCTTTCTTT. Translation gives CASTRQELNTEAFF.

The rearrangement links TRBV18 to TRBJ1-1; D possibly corresponds to TRBD1 (5 bases). The CDR3 covers 14 residues. Germline CDR1 is KGHSH and CDR2 is LQKENI. The V end lost 3 bases, the J end lost 6 bases, and 14 bases lay between the germline ends. CDR3 in amino acids: CASSPRRGASEAFF. The CDR3 DNA reads TGTGCCAGCTCACCTCGGAGGGGAGCCTCTGAAGCTTTCTTT. Full variable domain (rest looked up from reference TRBV18 and TRBJ1-1): NAGVMQNPRHLVRRRGQEARLRCSPMKGHSHVYWYRQLPEEGLKFMVYLQKENIIDESGMPKERFSAEFPKEGPSILRIQQVVRGDSAAYFCASSPRRGASEAFFGQGTRLTVV.

Only a few counts were recorded for this clone. This rearrangement joins TRBV10-3 to TRBJ1-5; maybe TRBD1 (6 bases). CDR1 ENHRY and CDR2 SYGVKD come from the germline V gene. The CDR3 extends over 14 amino acids. V was trimmed by 2 bases and J by 7 bases, leaving 12 bases between them. CDR3: CAISEQGLRQPQHF. For the CDR3, the DNA is TGTGCCATCAGTGAGCAGGGGCTTCGACAGCCCCAGCATTTT.

CDR3 region: CASSEFHSMNTEAFF. The CDR3 coding sequence is TGTGCCAGCAGTGAATTTCACAGCATGAACACTGAAGCTTTCTTT. This sequence joins TRBV6-1 and TRBJ1-1; D is uncertain. This CDR3 spans 15 amino acids. Germline V lookup: CDR1 MNHNS, CDR2 SASEGT. The V and J ends lost 2 bases and 0 bases respectively, with 10 bases between them.

This chain connects TRBV4-2 to TRBJ1-2; no reliable D call. Germline V gene sequence: CDR1 LGHNA, CDR2 YNFKEQ. The ends were cut back, 2 bases at V and 3 bases at J, with 7 bases in the middle. CDR3 length: 13 amino acids. The DNA for the CDR3 is TGTGCCAGCAGCCAATCCGGGGACTATGGCTACACCTTC. Translation gives CASSQSGDYGYTF.

The rearrangement uses TRBV4-1 and TRBJ2-3; D unresolved. Germline CDR1 and CDR2: MGHRA and YSYEKL. This CDR3 comprises 15 residues. V lost 1 base and J 0 bases, leaving 8 bases between the germline ends. The chain's CDR3 is CASSQVTGSTDTQYF. The CDR3 DNA reads as TGCGCCAGCAGCCAAGTGACGGGTAGCACAGATACGCAGTATTTT.

Only one count was recorded for this clone. The rearrangement links TRBV5-1 to TRBJ1-1, with a weak D call TRBD1 (5 bases). Trimming cost V 4 bases and J 7 bases, with 14 bases left between them. This CDR3 is 13 amino acids long. Germline V gene lookup returns CDR1 SGHRS and CDR2 YFSETQ. The CDR3 DNA reads TGCGCCAGCAGCCGGGGGGACGGCGATGAAGCTTTCTTT. It specifies CASSRGDGDEAFF.

This sequence joins TRBV7-8 and TRBJ2-5; the D gene is possibly TRBD1 (6 bases). The V end lost 5 bases, the J end lost 2 bases, and 18 bases lay between the germline ends. This CDR3 contains 16 residues. Germline V gene data show CDR1 as SGHVS and CDR2 as FQNEAQ. CDR3: CASSPGQPLSQETQYF. In DNA, the CDR3 is TGTGCCAGCAGCCCCGGACAGCCTCTAAGTCAAGAGACCCAGTACTTC.

The chain couples TRBV5-4 to TRBJ2-2; no definite D call. The ends were cut back, 4 bases at V and 0 bases at J, with 13 bases in the middle. Germline values: CDR1 SGHNT, CDR2 YYREEE (reference sequence). This CDR3 is 16 amino acids long. The CDR3 spells CASSLPIETNTGELFF. The CDR3 nucleotides read TGTGCCAGCAGCCTCCCGATTGAGACGAACACCGGGGAGCTGTTTTTT. Full variable domain (missing parts from reference TRBV5-4 and TRBJ2-2): ETGVTQSPTHLIKTRGQQVTLRCSSQSGHNTVSWYQQALGQGPQFIFQYYREEENGRGNFPPRFSGLQFPNYSSELNVNALELDDSALYLCASSLPIETNTGELFFGEGSRLTVL.

The gene calls are TRBV29-1 and TRBJ1-2, with 10 positions matching TRBD1. The CDR3 sequence is 13 residues long. The V segment lost 3 bases and the J segment 6 bases; nucleotides outside the gene matches: 4. CDR1 SQVTM and CDR2 ANQGSEA come from the germline V gene. The CDR3 protein is CSVEGTGVHGYTF. The CDR3 DNA sequence: TGCAGCGTTGAGGGGACAGGGGTACATGGCTACACCTTC. Full variable domain (outside the CDR3, taken from reference TRBV29-1 and TRBJ1-2): SAVISQKPSRDICQRGTSLTIQCQVDSQVTMMFWYRQQPGQSLTLIATANQGSEATYESGFVIDKFPISRPNLTFSTLTVSNMSPEDSSIYLCSVEGTGVHGYTFGSGTRLTVV.

V usage is TRBV27 and J usage is TRBJ1-2; the D gene is possibly TRBD1 (6 bases). Trimming pared 3 bases from V and 3 bases from J, leaving 14 bases between. This CDR3 region has 15 residues. Germline CDR1 reads MNHEY; CDR2 reads SMNVEV (reference sequence). DNA for the CDR3: TGTGCCAGCAGTTTCTCCGGGACACTTTACTATGGCTACACCTTC. It codes for CASSFSGTLYYGYTF.

The V call is TRBV9, the J call TRBJ2-2, with 7 nucleotides matching TRBD2. The V gene end was trimmed by 4 bases and the J gene end by 1 base; junction bases not matched to a gene: 13. The V gene's germline CDR1 is SGDLS and CDR2 YYNGEE. This CDR3 has 18 amino acids. The CDR3 here is CASSPRRVGGKNTGELFF. The DNA for the CDR3 is TGTGCCAGCAGCCCCCGTCGGGTCGGGGGGAAGAACACCGGGGAGCTGTTTTTT.

This clone appeared a few times. This chain links TRBV7-9 with TRBJ2-3; D gene unclear. CDR1 SEHNR and CDR2 FQNEAQ come from the germline V gene (reference sequence). The V end was cut by 5 bases, the J end by 2 bases, with 17 bases between. CDR3 length: 16 amino acids. CDR3 DNA sequence: TGTGCCAGCAGCCCTACCGACTGGCCAGACACAGATACGCAGTATTTT. It is translated as CASSPTDWPDTDTQYF. The whole variable domain, filled in from reference TRBV7-9 and TRBJ2-3, reads DTGVSQNPRHKITKRGQNVTFRCDPISEHNRLYWYRQTLGQGPEFLTYFQNEAQLEKSRLLSDRFSAERPKGSFSTLEIQRTEQGDSAMYLCASSPTDWPDTDTQYFGPGTRLTVL.

The genes are TRBV5-1 and TRBJ2-7; no firm D call. The CDR3 contains 13 residues. CDR1 SGHRS and CDR2 YFSETQ come from the germline V gene. The V end was cut by 0 bases, the J end by 3 bases, with 7 bases between. The CDR3 spells CASSLDVGYEQYF. CDR3 sequence (DNA): TGCGCCAGCAGCTTGGACGTCGGCTACGAGCAGTACTTC.

This chain joins TRBV6-5 and TRBJ1-1; no firm D call. Trimming shortened V by 7 bases and J by 1 base, and 4 bases separated the two germline ends. CDR1 is MNHEY and CDR2 is SVGAGI in the germline V gene. This CDR3 comprises 11 residues. Written as DNA, the CDR3 is TGTGCCAGCACCAAGAACACTGAAGCTTTCTTT. This sequence encodes CASTKNTEAFF.

The J gene is TRBJ2-4, the V gene TRBV4-3; D is perhaps TRBD2 (5 bases). Germline lookup yields CDR1 LGHNA and CDR2 YSLEER. The V gene lost 0 bases and the J gene lost 4 bases, with 7 bases spanning the gap. The CDR3 is 14 amino acids. This CDR3 is CASSQDGGKNIQYF. CDR3 nucleotide sequence: TGCGCCAGCAGCCAAGATGGAGGAAAAAACATTCAGTACTTC.

The chain employs TRBV11-2 and TRBJ1-3; D gene ambiguous. The length of the CDR3 is 16 residues. The germline CDR1 and CDR2 sequences are SGHAT and FQNNGV. V gave up 1 base and J gave up 4 bases, with 14 bases separating them. This CDR3 reads CASSLGPSTGGNTIYF. The CDR3 DNA reads as TGTGCCAGCAGCTTAGGGCCTAGTACCGGGGGAAACACCATATATTTT.

V is TRBV9 and J is TRBJ1-2; TRBD1 aligns across 7 bases. The CDR3 consists of 15 residues. Trimming cost V 1 base and J 8 bases; bases outside gene matches: 11. CDR1 and CDR2 (germline): SGDLS, YYNGEE. The CDR3 bases are TGTGCCAGCAGCGTACGTCCGGGACAGCAATACGGCTACACCTTC. Protein product: CASSVRPGQQYGYTF.

This chain connects TRBV7-2 to TRBJ2-6, with 11 bases fitting TRBD1. This CDR3 contains 18 residues. The germline CDR1 and CDR2 sequences are SGHTA and FQGNSA. Losses at the gene ends were 7 bases for V and 0 bases for J; bases not matched to a gene: 8. CDR3 DNA sequence: TGTGCCAGCACCCTTAGAGGGACAGGGGGCTCTGGGGCCAACGTCCTGACTTTC. Its translation is CASTLRGTGGSGANVLTF.